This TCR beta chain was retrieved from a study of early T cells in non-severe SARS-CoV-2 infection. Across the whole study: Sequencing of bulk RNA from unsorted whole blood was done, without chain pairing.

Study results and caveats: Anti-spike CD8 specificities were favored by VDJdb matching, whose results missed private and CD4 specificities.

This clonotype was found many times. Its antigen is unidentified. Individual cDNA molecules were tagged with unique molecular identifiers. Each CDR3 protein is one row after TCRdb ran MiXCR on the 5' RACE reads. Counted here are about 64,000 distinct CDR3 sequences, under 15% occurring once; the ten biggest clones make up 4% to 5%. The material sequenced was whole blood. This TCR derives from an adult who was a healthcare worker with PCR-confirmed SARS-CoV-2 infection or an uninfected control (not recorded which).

In nucleotides, the CDR3 is TGTGCCAGCAGCCAGCCGGGACAGGGGGCCTTGGGAGAAAAACTGTTTTTT. This translates into CASSQPGQGALGEKLFF. V and J are TRBV14 and TRBJ1-4; the match to TRBD1 covers 12 bases. The ends lost 3 bases at V and 8 bases at J; junction bases unmatched: 10. The CDR3 totals 17 residues. Germline values: CDR1 SGHDN, CDR2 FVKESK.